The 2 T cell receptor beta chains reported below all come from one sample, sequenced in a study of prognosis after radiotherapy for stage I lung cancer. The authors amplified TCR beta CDR3 from genomic DNA using two-round multiplex PCR. Gene-specific primers for each TRBV and TRBJ gene drove first-round PCR. TCRdb used MiXCR to reprocess the multiplex PCR reads, holding one entry per CDR3 protein. The repertoire holds fewer than 20,000 distinct CDR3 sequences, with about a sixth as singletons. Source: PBMCs, taken before or after stereotactic body radiation therapy (not recorded which). The receptors shown here come from a donor aged 50 or older with non-small cell lung cancer.

In this sample, this clonotype turned up many times. The V gene is TRBV7-9, the J gene TRBJ2-1; D is perhaps TRBD2 (5 bases). CDR3 length equals 12 residues. Germline values: CDR1 SEHNR, CDR2 FQNEAQ (reference sequence). Trimming cost V 1 base and J 10 bases, with 8 bases left between them. The CDR3 coding sequence is TGTGCCAGCAGCTTAGTAGCGTTGGAGCAGTTCTTC. Residues: CASSLVALEQFF.

In its sample, this clonotype was seen many times. The rearrangement links TRBV4-1 to TRBJ2-3; 13 positions agree with TRBD2. The CDR3 loop spans 19 amino acids. Losses at the gene ends were 3 bases for V and 6 bases for J; bases not matched to a gene: 15. The germline CDR1 and CDR2 sequences are MGHRA and YSYEKL. CDR3 amino acids: CASSHLIQTSGRMGDTQYF. For the CDR3, the DNA is TGCGCCAGCAGCCATCTAATCCAGACTAGCGGGAGGATGGGGGATACGCAGTATTTT.